The 26 T cell receptor beta chains in this list originate from one sample, sequenced in a study of monozygotic twins with inflammatory bowel disease. TCRdb re-called the 5' RACE reads and shows each CDR3 protein once, DNA omitted. This sample's table reports approximately 400,000 distinct CDR3 sequences. Sequenced sample: blood. The receptors were sampled from a human donor with ulcerative colitis or Crohn's disease, or a healthy co-twin of an affected twin (not recorded which).

The V call is TRBV7-9, the J call TRBJ2-5. CDR3 length equals 14 residues. Looked up from germline, CDR1 is SEHNR and CDR2 is FQNEAQ (reference sequence). CDR3 amino acids: CASSLAPLQETQYF. Full variable domain (missing parts from reference TRBV7-9 and TRBJ2-5): DTGVSQNPRHKITKRGQNVTFRCDPISEHNRLYWYRQTLGQGPEFLTYFQNEAQLEKSRLLSDRFSAERPKGSFSTLEIQRTEQGDSAMYLCASSLAPLQETQYFGPGTRLLVL.

The chain employs TRBV10-3 and TRBJ1-1; TCRdb outputs TRBD1, but without DNA this stays unchecked. The CDR3 is made up of 14 amino acids. The germline V gene has CDR1 ENHRY and CDR2 SYGVKD. This chain's CDR3 is CAISVVGGSTEAFF.

V gene TRBV6-5 combines with J gene TRBJ1-1; TCRdb's assignment of TRBD1 cannot be checked, as there is no DNA. This CDR3 has 15 residues. Germline values: CDR1 MNHEY, CDR2 SVGAGI. CDR3 region: CASSTSTGLNTEAFF.

The gene calls are TRBV12-3 or TRBV12-4 and TRBJ2-3; the D call of TRBD2 rests on TCRdb alone, since no DNA is present to check it. The CDR3 has 17 amino acids. The CDR3 protein is CVSSPMTSGEGADTQYF.

V is TRBV6-1 and J is TRBJ2-4; TCRdb picks TRBD1, but there is no DNA to check that call. The germline CDR1 and CDR2 sequences are MNHNS and SASEGT. CDR3 length equals 15 residues. The CDR3 protein is CASVGSGLAKNIQYF.

This sequence joins TRBV12-3 or TRBV12-4 and TRBJ1-2; TCRdb designates TRBD1, a call that cannot be tested without DNA. CDR3 size: 15 residues. The CDR3: CASSLRTGGADGYTF.

The chain is built from TRBV27 and TRBJ2-1; TCRdb returns TRBD2, unconfirmable since there is no DNA. The germline CDR1 and CDR2 sequences are MNHEY and SMNVEV (reference sequence). CDR3 size: 14 residues. This CDR3 is CASTPSGRANEQFF.

V usage is TRBV27 and J usage is TRBJ1-2; TCRdb lists TRBD1, though no DNA is available to test this call. CDR1 is MNHEY, CDR2 SMNVEV, per germline (reference sequence). This CDR3 spans 15 amino acids. CDR3 sequence: CASSLTEGSNYGYTF.

V usage is TRBV11-1 and J usage is TRBJ1-2; TCRdb's D gene call, TRBD1, goes unchecked for lack of DNA. Germline lookup yields CDR1 SGHAT and CDR2 FQDESV (reference sequence). The CDR3 is made up of 18 amino acids. CDR3 region: CASSLPTPPDNFGYGYTF.

The V and J genes are TRBV5-1 and TRBJ2-2; the TCRdb call, TRBD2, lacks DNA for checking. CDR1 is SGHRS and CDR2 is YFSETQ in the germline V gene. This CDR3 has 16 residues. The CDR3 spells CASSTGTSVDTGELFF. Combining the CDR3 with reference TRBV5-1 and TRBJ2-2 gives the whole variable domain KAGVTQTPRYLIKTRGQQVTLSCSPISGHRSVSWYQQTPGQGLQFLFEYFSETQRNKGNFPGRFSGRQFSNSRSEMNVSTLELGDSALYLCASSTGTSVDTGELFFGEGSRLTVL.

V gene TRBV27 combines with J gene TRBJ2-7. CDR1 MNHEY and CDR2 SMNVEV come from the germline V gene (reference sequence). CDR3 length: 13 residues. CDR3 sequence: CASSYRFAREQYF.

The CDR3: CASSSPRRTSGRGTQYF. The chain uses TRBV11-2 and TRBJ2-5; TCRdb outputs TRBD2, but without DNA this stays unchecked. The CDR3 loop spans 17 amino acids. Looked up from germline, CDR1 is SGHAT and CDR2 is FQNNGV.

The V gene is TRBV7-2, the J gene TRBJ2-7; the TRBD1 assignment by TCRdb is unverifiable without DNA. The germline V gene has CDR1 SGHTA and CDR2 FQGNSA. CDR3 size: 15 residues. The CDR3 protein is CASSSRTGASYEQYF.

The rearrangement joins TRBV20-1 to TRBJ2-7; there is no DNA to check the TCRdb D call of TRBD2. The CDR3 contains 15 residues. CDR1 DFQATT and CDR2 SNEGSKA come from the germline V gene (reference sequence). CDR3 sequence reads: CSASATSGYSYEQYF.

This chain joins TRBV18 and TRBJ1-6; checking the TCRdb D call of TRBD1 is not possible without DNA. CDR1 KGHSH and CDR2 LQKENI come from the germline V gene. The CDR3 sequence is 15 residues long. CDR3 amino acids: CASSPQGAGGSPLHF.

This chain uses TRBV25-1 with TRBJ2-1; checking the TCRdb D call of TRBD1 is not possible without DNA. In germline, CDR1 is MGHDK, CDR2 SYGVNS. This CDR3 is built from 18 residues. The CDR3 sequence: CASSESGDRDRRENEQFF. Variable domain in full (rest from reference TRBV25-1 and TRBJ2-1): EADIYQTPRYLVIGTGKKITLECSQTMGHDKMYWYQQDPGMELHLIHYSYGVNSTEKGDLSSESTVSRIRTEHFPLTLESARPSHTSQYLCASSESGDRDRRENEQFFGPGTRLTVL.

The chain links TRBV20-1 to TRBJ2-1; as DNA is missing, the TRBD2 call by TCRdb cannot be tested. Germline CDR1 reads DFQATT; CDR2 reads SNEGSKA (reference sequence). This CDR3 contains 12 residues. The CDR3 sequence is CSGARSLNEQFF.

V is TRBV7-9 and J is TRBJ2-5; TCRdb calls TRBD2, which cannot be checked without DNA. CDR3 length: 15 amino acids. The germline gives CDR1 SEHNR, CDR2 FQNEAQ (reference sequence). The CDR3 spells CASTLGSGPSGTQYF.

This chain joins TRBV14 and TRBJ2-7; with no DNA, the TCRdb D assignment of TRBD1 cannot be verified. Germline V gene sequence: CDR1 SGHDN, CDR2 FVKESK. The CDR3 covers 15 residues. CDR3 region: CASSQAKAGGYEQYF.

The CDR3: CASSPRTDGYTF. This rearrangement joins TRBV19 to TRBJ1-2; TCRdb reports TRBD1, a call that lacks DNA to check it against. CDR3 length: 12 amino acids. Germline V gene sequence: CDR1 LNHDA, CDR2 SQIVND (reference sequence).

This chain uses TRBV25-1 with TRBJ2-3; absent DNA, TCRdb's TRBD2 call cannot be checked. The CDR3 covers 14 residues. Germline lookup yields CDR1 MGHDK and CDR2 SYGVNS. CDR3 protein: CASSVALSTDTQYF.

The chain uses TRBV4-2 and TRBJ1-2; absent DNA, TCRdb's TRBD1 call cannot be checked. CDR1 and CDR2 (germline): LGHNA, YNFKEQ. There are 14 residues in the CDR3. The CDR3 loop is CASRRGQGNYGYTF.

The chain recombines TRBV5-1 with TRBJ2-6; no DNA is available, so the TRBD1 call from TCRdb remains unchecked. CDR1 and CDR2 from the germline V gene are SGHRS and YFSETQ. The CDR3 is 16 amino acids. CDR3 protein: CASSNDRGLVANVLTF. The full variable domain, rest sourced from reference TRBV5-1 and TRBJ2-6, is KAGVTQTPRYLIKTRGQQVTLSCSPISGHRSVSWYQQTPGQGLQFLFEYFSETQRNKGNFPGRFSGRQFSNSRSEMNVSTLELGDSALYLCASSNDRGLVANVLTFGAGSRLTVL.

The chain links TRBV7-3 to TRBJ2-3; TCRdb's D call, TRBD2, is unchecked because there is no DNA. This CDR3 has 15 residues. Germline V gives CDR1 SGHTA, CDR2 FQGTGA. CDR3 in amino acids: CASSLNVAGGQSKYF.

The chain employs TRBV7-8 and TRBJ1-2; TCRdb's assignment of TRBD1 cannot be checked, as there is no DNA. The CDR3 spans 14 residues. Germline CDR1 reads SGHVS; CDR2 reads FQNEAQ. The CDR3 sequence is CASSLGYREAGYTF. Variable domain in full (rest from reference TRBV7-8 and TRBJ1-2): GAGVSQSPRYKVAKRGQDVALRCDPISGHVSLFWYQQALGQGPEFLTYFQNEAQLDKSGLPSDRFFAERPEGSVSTLKIQRTQQEDSAVYLCASSLGYREAGYTFGSGTRLTVV.

The V call is TRBV7-8, the J call TRBJ1-6; TCRdb calls TRBD1, which cannot be checked without DNA. Looked up from germline, CDR1 is SGHVS and CDR2 is FQNEAQ. The CDR3 covers 13 residues. The CDR3 here is CASSGGAGSPLHF.